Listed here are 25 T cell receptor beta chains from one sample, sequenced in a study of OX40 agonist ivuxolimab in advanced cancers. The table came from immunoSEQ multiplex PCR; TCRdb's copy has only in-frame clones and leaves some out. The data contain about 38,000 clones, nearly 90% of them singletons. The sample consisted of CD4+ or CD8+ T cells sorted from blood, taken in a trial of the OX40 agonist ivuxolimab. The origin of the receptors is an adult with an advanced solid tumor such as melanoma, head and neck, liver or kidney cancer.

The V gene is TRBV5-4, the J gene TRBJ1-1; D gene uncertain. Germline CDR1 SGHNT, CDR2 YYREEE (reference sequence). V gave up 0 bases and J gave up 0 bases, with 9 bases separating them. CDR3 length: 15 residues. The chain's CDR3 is CASSLEYGLNTEAFF. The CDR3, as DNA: TGTGCCAGCAGCTTGGAGTACGGTCTGAACACTGAAGCTTTCTTT.

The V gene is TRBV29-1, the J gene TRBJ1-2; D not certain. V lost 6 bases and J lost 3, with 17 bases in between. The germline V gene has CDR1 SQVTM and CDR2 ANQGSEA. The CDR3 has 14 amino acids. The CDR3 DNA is TGCAGCGTGGCTAGAGACGGGGATCACTATGGCTACACCTTC. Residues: CSVARDGDHYGYTF.

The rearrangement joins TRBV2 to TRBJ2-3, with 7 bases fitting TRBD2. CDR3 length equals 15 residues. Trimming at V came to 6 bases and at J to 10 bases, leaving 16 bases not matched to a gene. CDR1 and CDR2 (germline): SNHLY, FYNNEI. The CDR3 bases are TGTGCCAGCAGGGGACTACGTTTGGCGGAGCTGGCGCAGTATTTT. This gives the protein CASRGLRLAELAQYF.

The CDR3 DNA reads as TGTGCCAGCAGTTACTCGACCGAGCAGTACTTC. This sequence encodes CASSYSTEQYF. V is TRBV6-5 and J is TRBJ2-7; D is undetermined. The V gene lost 0 bases and the J gene lost 6 bases, with 3 bases spanning the gap. This CDR3 spans 11 amino acids. CDR1 is MNHEY and CDR2 is SVGAGI in the germline V gene.

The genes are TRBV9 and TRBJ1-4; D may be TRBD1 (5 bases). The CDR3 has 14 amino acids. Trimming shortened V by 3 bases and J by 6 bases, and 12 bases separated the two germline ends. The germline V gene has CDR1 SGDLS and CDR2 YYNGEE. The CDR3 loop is CASSEKGGDEKLFF. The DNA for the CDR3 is TGTGCCAGCAGCGAAAAGGGAGGGGATGAAAAACTGTTTTTT.

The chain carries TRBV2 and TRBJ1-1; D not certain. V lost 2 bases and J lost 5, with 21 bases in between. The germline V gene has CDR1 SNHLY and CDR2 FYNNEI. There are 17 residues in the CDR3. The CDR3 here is CASSEFLVGSGGTEAFF. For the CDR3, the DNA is TGTGCCAGCAGTGAATTTCTCGTCGGCTCCGGAGGGACTGAAGCTTTCTTT.

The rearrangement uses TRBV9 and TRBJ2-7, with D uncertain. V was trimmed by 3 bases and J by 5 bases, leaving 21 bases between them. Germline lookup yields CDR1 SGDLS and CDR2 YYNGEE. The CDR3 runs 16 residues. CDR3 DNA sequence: TGTGCCAGCAGCGGTTCCCCGAACATCGGCAGACACGAGCAGTACTTC. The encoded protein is CASSGSPNIGRHEQYF. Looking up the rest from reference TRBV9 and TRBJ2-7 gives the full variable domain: DSGVTQTPKHLITATGQRVTLRCSPRSGDLSVYWYQQSLDQGLQFLIQYYNGEERAKGNILERFSAQQFPDLHSELNLSSLELGDSALYFCASSGSPNIGRHEQYFGPGTRLTVT.

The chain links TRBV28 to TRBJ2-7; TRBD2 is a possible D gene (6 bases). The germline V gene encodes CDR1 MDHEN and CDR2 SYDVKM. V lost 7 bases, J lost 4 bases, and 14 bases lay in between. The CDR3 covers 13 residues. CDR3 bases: TGTGCCAGCAAGGAGGGGCAAGAATACGAGCAGTACTTC. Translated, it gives CASKEGQEYEQYF.

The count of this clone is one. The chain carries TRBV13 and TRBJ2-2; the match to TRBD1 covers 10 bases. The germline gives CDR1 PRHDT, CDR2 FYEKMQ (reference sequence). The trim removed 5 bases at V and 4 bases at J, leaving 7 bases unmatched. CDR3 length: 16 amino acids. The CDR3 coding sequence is TGTGCCAGCAGCGCAATGGGACAGGGGAGCACCGGGGAGCTGTTTTTT. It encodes CASSAMGQGSTGELFF. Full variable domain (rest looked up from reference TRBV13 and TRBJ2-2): AAGVIQSPRHLIKEKRETATLKCYPIPRHDTVYWYQQGPGQDPQFLISFYEKMQSDKGSIPDRFSAQQFSDYHSELNMSSLELGDSALYFCASSAMGQGSTGELFFGEGSRLTVL.

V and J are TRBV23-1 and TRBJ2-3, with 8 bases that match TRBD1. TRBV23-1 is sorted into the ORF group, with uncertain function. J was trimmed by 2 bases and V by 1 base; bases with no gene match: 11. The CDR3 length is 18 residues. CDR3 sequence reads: CASSQWRSDRGSTDTQYF. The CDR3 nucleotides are TGCGCCAGCAGTCAATGGAGGTCAGACAGGGGATCCACAGATACGCAGTATTTT.

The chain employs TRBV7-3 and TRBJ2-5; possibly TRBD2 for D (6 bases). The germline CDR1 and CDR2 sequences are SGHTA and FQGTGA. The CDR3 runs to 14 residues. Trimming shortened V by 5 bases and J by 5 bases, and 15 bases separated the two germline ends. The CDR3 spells CASSPFPGDETQYF. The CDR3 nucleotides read TGTGCCAGCAGCCCCTTCCCGGGGGATGAGACCCAGTACTTC.

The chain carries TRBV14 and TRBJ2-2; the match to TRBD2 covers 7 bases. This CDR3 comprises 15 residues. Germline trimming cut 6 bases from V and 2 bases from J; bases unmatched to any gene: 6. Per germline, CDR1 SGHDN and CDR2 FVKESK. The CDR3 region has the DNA TGTGCCAGCAGTCTGGGAGGGCTCAACACCGGGGAGCTGTTTTTT. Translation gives CASSLGGLNTGELFF.

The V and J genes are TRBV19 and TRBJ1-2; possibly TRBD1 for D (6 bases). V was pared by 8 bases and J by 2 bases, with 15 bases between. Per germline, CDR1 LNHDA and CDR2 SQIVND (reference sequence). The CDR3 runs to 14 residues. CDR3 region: CASVGDIFNYGYTF. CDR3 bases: TGTGCCAGTGTTGGGGACATATTCAACTATGGCTACACCTTC.

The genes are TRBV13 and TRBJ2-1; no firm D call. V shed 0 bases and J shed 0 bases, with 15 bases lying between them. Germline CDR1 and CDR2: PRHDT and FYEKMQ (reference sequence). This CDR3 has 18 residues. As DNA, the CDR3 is TGTGCCAGCAGCTTAGGGTTAGGTGGGTATGGCTCCTACAATGAGCAGTTCTTC. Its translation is CASSLGLGGYGSYNEQFF.

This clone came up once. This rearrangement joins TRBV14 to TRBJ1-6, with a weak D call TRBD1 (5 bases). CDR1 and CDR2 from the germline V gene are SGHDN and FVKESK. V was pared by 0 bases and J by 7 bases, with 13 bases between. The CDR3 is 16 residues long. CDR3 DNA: TGTGCCAGCAGCCAAGATCCAGGAGGGGTAAATTCACCCCTCCACTTT. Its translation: CASSQDPGGVNSPLHF.

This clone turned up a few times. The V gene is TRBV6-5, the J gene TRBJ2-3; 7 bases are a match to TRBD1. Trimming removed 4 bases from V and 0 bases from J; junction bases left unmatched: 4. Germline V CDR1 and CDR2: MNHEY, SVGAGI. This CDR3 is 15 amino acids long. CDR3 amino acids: CASSFGTVSTDTQYF. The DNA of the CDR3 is TGTGCCAGCAGTTTCGGGACAGTCAGCACAGATACGCAGTATTTT.

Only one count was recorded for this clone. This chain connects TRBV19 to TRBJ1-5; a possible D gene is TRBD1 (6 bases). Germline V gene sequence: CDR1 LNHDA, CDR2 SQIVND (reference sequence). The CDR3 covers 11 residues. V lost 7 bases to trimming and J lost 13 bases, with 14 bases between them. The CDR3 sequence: CASIEGGAQHF. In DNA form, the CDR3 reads TGTGCCAGTATAGAGGGGGGGGCTCAGCATTTT.

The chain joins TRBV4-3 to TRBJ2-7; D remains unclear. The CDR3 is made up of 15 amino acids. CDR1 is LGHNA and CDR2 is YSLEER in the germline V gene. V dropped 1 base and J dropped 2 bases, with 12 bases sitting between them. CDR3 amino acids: CASSQGAQSPYEQYF. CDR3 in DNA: TGCGCCAGCAGCCAAGGAGCGCAAAGTCCCTACGAGCAGTACTTC.

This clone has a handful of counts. CDR3: CASSQAGGANTGELFF. As DNA, the CDR3 is TGCGCCAGCAGCCAAGCGGGGGGGGCTAACACCGGGGAGCTGTTTTTT. The chain carries TRBV4-3 and TRBJ2-2, with 8 bases that match TRBD2. The CDR3 covers 16 residues. J lost 2 bases, V lost 1 base, and 3 bases had no gene match. CDR1 is LGHNA, CDR2 YSLEER, per germline.

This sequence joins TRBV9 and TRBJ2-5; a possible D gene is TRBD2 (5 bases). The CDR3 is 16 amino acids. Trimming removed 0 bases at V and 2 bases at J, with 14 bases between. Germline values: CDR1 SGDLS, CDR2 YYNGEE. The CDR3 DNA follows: TGTGCCAGCAGCGTAGTGGGGATTGCGGGTCAAGAGACCCAGTACTTC. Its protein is CASSVVGIAGQETQYF.

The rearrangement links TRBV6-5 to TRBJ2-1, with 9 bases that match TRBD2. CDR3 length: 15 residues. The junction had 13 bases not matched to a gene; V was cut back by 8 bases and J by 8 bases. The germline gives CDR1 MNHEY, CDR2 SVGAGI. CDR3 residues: CASCPSGGLGDEQFF. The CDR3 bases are TGTGCCAGCTGCCCCAGCGGGGGGCTCGGCGATGAGCAGTTCTTC.

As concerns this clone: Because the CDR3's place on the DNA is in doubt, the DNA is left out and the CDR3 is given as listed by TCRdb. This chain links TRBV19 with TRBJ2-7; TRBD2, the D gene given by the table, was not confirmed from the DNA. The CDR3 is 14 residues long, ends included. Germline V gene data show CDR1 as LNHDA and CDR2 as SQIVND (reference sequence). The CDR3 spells CASSSGQGGYEQYF.

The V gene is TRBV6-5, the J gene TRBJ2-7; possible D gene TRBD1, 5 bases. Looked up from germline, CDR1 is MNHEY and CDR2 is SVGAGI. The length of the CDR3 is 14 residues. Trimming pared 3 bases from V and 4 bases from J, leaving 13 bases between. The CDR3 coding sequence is TGTGCCAGCAGTTATGGGCAGGGAATGTACGAGCAGTACTTC. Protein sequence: CASSYGQGMYEQYF.

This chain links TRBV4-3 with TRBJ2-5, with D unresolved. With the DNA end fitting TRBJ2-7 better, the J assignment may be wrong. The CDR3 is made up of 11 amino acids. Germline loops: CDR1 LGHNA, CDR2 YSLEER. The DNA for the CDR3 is TGCGCCAGCAGCCAAGGGGACGAGCAGTACTTC. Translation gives CASSQGDEQYF.

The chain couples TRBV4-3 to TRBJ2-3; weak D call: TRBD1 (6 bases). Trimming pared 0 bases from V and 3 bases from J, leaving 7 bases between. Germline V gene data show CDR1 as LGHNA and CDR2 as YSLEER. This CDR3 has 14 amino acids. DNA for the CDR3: TGCGCCAGCAGCCAAGAAACAGGGACAGATACGCAGTATTTT. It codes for CASSQETGTDTQYF.